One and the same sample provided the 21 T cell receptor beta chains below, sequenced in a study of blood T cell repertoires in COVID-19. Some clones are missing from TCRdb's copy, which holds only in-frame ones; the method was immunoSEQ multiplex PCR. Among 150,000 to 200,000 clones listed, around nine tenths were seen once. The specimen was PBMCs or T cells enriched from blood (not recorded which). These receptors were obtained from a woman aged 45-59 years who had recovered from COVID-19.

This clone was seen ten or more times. CDR3 sequence (DNA): TGTGCCAGCAGTTTAAAGGGGTCATGGCGGGGTGGTGGAAACACCATATATTTT. Translated, it gives CASSLKGSWRGGGNTIYF. This rearrangement joins TRBV27 to TRBJ1-3, with D possibly TRBD1 on 5 matching bases. Germline V lookup: CDR1 MNHEY, CDR2 SMNVEV (reference sequence). This CDR3 is 18 amino acids long. V shed 2 bases and J shed 3 bases, with 20 bases lying between them.

The CDR3 nucleotides are TGTGCCAGCAGCTTAGGACAGGGGAATGAAAAACTGTTTTTT. Amino acids: CASSLGQGNEKLFF. The J gene is TRBJ1-4, the V gene TRBV7-9; 8 bases are shared with TRBD1. CDR3 length: 14 amino acids. V lost 1 base to trimming and J lost 5 bases; unmatched junction nucleotides: 0. Looked up from germline, CDR1 is SEHNR and CDR2 is FQNEAQ (reference sequence).

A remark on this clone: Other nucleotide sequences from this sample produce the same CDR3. The CDR3 DNA is TGTGCCAGCAGTTTAGAGGGACTACCCTACGAGCAGTACTTC. It specifies CASSLEGLPYEQYF. This chain links TRBV28 with TRBJ2-7; the match to TRBD2 covers 7 bases. The CDR3 consists of 14 residues. Germline V gene lookup returns CDR1 MDHEN and CDR2 SYDVKM. V was pared by 2 bases and J by 2 bases, with 3 bases of the junction left unmatched.

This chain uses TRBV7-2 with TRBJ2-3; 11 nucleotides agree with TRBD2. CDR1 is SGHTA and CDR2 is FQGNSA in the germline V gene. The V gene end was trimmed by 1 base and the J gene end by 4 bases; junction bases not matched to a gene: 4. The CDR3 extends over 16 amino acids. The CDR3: CASSLGLAGGSDTQYF. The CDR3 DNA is TGTGCCAGCAGCTTAGGTCTAGCGGGGGGCTCAGATACGCAGTATTTT.

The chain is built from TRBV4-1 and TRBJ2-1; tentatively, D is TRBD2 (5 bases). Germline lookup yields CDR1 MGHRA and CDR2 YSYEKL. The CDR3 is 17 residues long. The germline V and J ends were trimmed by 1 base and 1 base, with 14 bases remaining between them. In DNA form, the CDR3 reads TGCGCCAGCAGCCAAGTTCGGCTAGCCGCTTCCTACAATGAGCAGTTCTTC. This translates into CASSQVRLAASYNEQFF.

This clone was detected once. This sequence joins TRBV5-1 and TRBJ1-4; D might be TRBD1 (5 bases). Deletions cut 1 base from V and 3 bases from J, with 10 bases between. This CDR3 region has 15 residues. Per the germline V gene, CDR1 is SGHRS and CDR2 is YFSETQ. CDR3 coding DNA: TGCGCCAGCAGCTTGAGCGGGGGAGCTAATGAAAAACTGTTTTTT. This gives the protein CASSLSGGANEKLFF.

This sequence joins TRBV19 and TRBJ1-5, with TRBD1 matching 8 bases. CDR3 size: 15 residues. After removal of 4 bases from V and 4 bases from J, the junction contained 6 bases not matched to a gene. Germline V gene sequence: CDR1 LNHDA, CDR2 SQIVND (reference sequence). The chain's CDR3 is CASSSGQGPNQPQHF. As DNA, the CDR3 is TGTGCCAGTAGTAGCGGACAGGGACCGAATCAGCCCCAGCATTTT.

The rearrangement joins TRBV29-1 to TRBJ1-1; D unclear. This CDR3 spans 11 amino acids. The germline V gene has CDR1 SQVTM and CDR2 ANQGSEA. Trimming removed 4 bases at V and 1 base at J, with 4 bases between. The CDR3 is CSVAQNTEAFF. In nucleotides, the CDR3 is TGCAGCGTTGCCCAGAACACTGAAGCTTTCTTT.

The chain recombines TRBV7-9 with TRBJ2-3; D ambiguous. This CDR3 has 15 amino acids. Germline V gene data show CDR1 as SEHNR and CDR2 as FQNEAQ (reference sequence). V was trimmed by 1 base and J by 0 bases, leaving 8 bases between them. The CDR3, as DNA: TGTGCCAGCAGCTTAGATGCTAGTAGCACAGATACGCAGTATTTT. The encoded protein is CASSLDASSTDTQYF.

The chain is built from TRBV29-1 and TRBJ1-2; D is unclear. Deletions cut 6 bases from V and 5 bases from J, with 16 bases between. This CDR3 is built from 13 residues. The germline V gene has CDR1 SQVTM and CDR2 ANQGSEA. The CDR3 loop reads CSVGEGERYGYTF. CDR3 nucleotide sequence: TGCAGCGTCGGAGAGGGCGAGAGGTATGGCTACACCTTC.

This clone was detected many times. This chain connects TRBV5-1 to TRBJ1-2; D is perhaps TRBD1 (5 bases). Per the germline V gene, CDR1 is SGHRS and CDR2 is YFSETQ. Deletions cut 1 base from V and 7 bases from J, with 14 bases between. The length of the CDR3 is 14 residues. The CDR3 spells CASSLSREGLGYTF. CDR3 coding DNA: TGCGCCAGCAGCTTGAGCAGGGAGGGCCTTGGCTACACCTTC.

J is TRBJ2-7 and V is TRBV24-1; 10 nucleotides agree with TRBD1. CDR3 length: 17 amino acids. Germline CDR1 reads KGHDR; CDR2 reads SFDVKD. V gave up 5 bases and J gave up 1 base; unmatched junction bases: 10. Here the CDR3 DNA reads TGTGCCACCAGTGCCTTCCCCGGACAGGGGGATTCCTACGAGCAGTACTTC. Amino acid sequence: CATSAFPGQGDSYEQYF.

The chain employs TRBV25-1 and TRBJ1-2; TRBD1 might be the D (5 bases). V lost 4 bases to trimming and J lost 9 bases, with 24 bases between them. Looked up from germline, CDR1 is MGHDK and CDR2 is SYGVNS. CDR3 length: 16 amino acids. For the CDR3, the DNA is TGTGCCAGCAGTGGACTTACAGGTGCTCGTAGTGATAGCTACACCTTC. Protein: CASSGLTGARSDSYTF.

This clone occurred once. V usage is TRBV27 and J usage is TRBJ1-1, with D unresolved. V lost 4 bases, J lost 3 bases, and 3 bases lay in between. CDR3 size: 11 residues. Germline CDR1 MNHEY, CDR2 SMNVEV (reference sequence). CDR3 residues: CASSSYTEAFF. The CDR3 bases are TGTGCCAGCAGTTCCTACACTGAAGCTTTCTTT.

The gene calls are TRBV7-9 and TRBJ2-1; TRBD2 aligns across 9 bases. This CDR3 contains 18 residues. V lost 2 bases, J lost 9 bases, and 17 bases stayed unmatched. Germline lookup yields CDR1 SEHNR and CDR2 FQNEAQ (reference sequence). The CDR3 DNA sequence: TGTGCCAGCAGCTTACCCCGGGGGTTCCAGCGGGGGGACCTTGAGCAGTTCTTC. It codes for CASSLPRGFQRGDLEQFF. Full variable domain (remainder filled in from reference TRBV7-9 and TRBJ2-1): DTGVSQNPRHKITKRGQNVTFRCDPISEHNRLYWYRQTLGQGPEFLTYFQNEAQLEKSRLLSDRFSAERPKGSFSTLEIQRTEQGDSAMYLCASSLPRGFQRGDLEQFFGPGTRLTVL.

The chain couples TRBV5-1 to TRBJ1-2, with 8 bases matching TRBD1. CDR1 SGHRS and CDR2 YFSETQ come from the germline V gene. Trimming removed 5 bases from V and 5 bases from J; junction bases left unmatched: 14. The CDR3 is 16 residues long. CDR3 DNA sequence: TGCGCCAGCAGTTTTGGACAGGGCCGTGGGCATTATGGCTACACCTTC. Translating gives CASSFGQGRGHYGYTF.

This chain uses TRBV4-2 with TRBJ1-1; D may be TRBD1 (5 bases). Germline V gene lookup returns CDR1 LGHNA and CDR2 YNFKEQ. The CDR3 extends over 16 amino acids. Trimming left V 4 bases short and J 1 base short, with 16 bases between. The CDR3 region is CASSPMGGWENTEAFF. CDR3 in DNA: TGTGCCAGCAGCCCAATGGGGGGGTGGGAGAACACTGAAGCTTTCTTT.

The CDR3 here is CASSPTVAYEQYF. CDR3 in DNA: TGTGCCAGCAGTCCGACAGTGGCCTACGAGCAGTACTTC. V gene TRBV27 combines with J gene TRBJ2-7, with a tentative D call TRBD1 (5 bases). With 5 bases removed from V and 2 bases from J, the gap between germline ends came to 10 bases. The CDR3 consists of 13 residues. From germline, CDR1 is MNHEY and CDR2 SMNVEV (reference sequence).

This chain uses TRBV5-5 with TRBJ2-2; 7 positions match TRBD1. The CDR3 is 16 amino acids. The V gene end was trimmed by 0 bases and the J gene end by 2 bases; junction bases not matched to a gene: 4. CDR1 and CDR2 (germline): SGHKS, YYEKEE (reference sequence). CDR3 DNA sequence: TGTGCCAGCAGCTTGGCCGGGACAGCTAACACCGGGGAGCTGTTTTTT. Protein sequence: CASSLAGTANTGELFF.

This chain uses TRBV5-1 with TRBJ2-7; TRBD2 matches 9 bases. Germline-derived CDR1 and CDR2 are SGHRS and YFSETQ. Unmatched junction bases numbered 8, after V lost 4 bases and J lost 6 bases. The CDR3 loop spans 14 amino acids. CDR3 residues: CASSRSGLAGEQYF. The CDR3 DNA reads TGCGCCAGCAGCCGCTCGGGACTAGCAGGCGAGCAGTACTTC.

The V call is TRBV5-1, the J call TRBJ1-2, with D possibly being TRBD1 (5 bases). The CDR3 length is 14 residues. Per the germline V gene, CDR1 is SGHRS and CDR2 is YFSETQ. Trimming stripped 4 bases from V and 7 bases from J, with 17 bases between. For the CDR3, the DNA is TGCGCCAGCAGCCCGGACACCACATTGAGTGGCTACACCTTC. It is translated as CASSPDTTLSGYTF.